This T cell receptor (beta chain) emerged from a study of shared clonotypes between healthy human individuals. This clone was detected a few times. The ends lost 5 bases at V and 4 bases at J; junction bases unmatched: 6. Germline V gene sequence: CDR1 SGHNT, CDR2 YYREEE (reference sequence). The CDR3 extends over 14 amino acids. The study ran the assay at deep level. An even split of each subset's genomic DNA across several immunoSEQ plates was performed. TCRdb keeps only in-frame clones here, not all; method: immunoSEQ multiplex PCR. The top ten hold roughly 15% of the sample, which has 75,000 to 100,000 clones, around half seen once. The donors, healthy adults who were HIV-negative, had experienced no recent acute infections or vaccinations.

Sequenced input: PBMCs. The source is a woman in her thirties or forties in good health. Some clones in this sample may be carry-over from other donors' samples. The chain has TRBV5-4 and TRBJ1-1, with 9 bases matching TRBD1. CDR3 in amino acids: CASRPDRGSTEAFF. CDR3 in DNA: TGTGCCAGCAGACCCGACAGGGGGAGCACTGAAGCTTTCTTT. The full variable domain, rest sourced from reference TRBV5-4 and TRBJ1-1, is ETGVTQSPTHLIKTRGQQVTLRCSSQSGHNTVSWYQQALGQGPQFIFQYYREEENGRGNFPPRFSGLQFPNYSSELNVNALELDDSALYLCASRPDRGSTEAFFGQGTRLTVV.